This T cell receptor beta chain was captured by sequencing in a study of T cells after posttransplantation cyclophosphamide. The repertoire was sequenced with immunoSEQ multiplex PCR; TCRdb's copy has only in-frame clones and lacks some. The sample lists 30,000 or so clones; approximately 90% were seen once. Between the trimmed V and J ends, which lost 0 bases and 1 base, there was a span of 7 bases. The CDR3 extends over 14 amino acids. Germline assignment: CDR1 SGHNT and CDR2 YYREEE (reference sequence). Study-level points and caveats: Skin or GI-infiltrating T cells shared few TRB sequences with blood. TRB clonality was highly associated with recipient CMV seropositivity and reactivation.

As to this clone: Its antigen is unknown.

The clonotype was recovered from a woman aged 35 to 49 with a blood cancer, CMV-positive, and with a related stem cell donor. The material sequenced was PBMCs. This sequence joins TRBV5-4 and TRBJ1-1, with unresolved D. The CDR3 DNA sequence: TGTGCCAGCAGCTTGGAACCGGGGAACACTGAAGCTTTCTTT. Protein product: CASSLEPGNTEAFF.